This T cell receptor (beta chain) comes out of a study of blood T cell repertoires in COVID-19. Germline loops: CDR1 MNHNY, CDR2 SVGAGI (reference sequence). This CDR3 contains 15 residues. V was trimmed by 4 bases and J by 5 bases, leaving 15 bases between them. Profiled with immunoSEQ multiplex PCR; TCRdb holds only in-frame clones, not every one. In the table there are 270,000 or so clones, about 85% of which are singletons. This TCR was sampled from a human donor in a cohort sampled during active COVID-19. The sample taken for sequencing was peripheral blood. The gene calls are TRBV6-6 and TRBJ2-1; D unclear. The CDR3 sequence is CASSSPRSENNEQFF. The CDR3 DNA reads as TGTGCCAGCAGTTCGCCTAGGTCGGAAAACAATGAGCAGTTCTTC.